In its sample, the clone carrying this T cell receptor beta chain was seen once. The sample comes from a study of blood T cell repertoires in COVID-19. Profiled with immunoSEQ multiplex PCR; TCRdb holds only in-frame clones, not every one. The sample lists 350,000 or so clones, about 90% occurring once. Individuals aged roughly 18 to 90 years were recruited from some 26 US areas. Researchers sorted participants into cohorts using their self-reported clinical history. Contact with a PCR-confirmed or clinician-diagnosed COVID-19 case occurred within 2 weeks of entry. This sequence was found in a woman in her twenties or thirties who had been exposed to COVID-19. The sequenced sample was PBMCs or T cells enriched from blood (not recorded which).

The CDR3 DNA is TGTGCCAGCAGTTTTCTGGGACAAAGATATGGCTACACCTTC. Translated: CASSFLGQRYGYTF. The chain is built from TRBV28 and TRBJ1-2; a possible D gene is TRBD1 (6 bases). Per the germline V gene, CDR1 is MDHEN and CDR2 is SYDVKM. V lost 3 bases and J 5 bases, leaving 13 bases between the germline ends. The CDR3 totals 14 residues.